A selection of T cell receptor beta chains follows, all from one sample in a study of T cell repertoires in cytomegalovirus infection. TCRdb analysed the reads with MiXCR anew, one entry per CDR3 protein. Here the sample spans around 280,000 distinct CDR3 sequences, approximately 15% being singletons. The sequenced sample consisted of PBMCs. These receptor sequences come from a human donor in good health (CMV status not recorded). Some clones in this sample may be carry-over from other donors' samples. CDR3s include the opening cysteine and the closing phenylalanine or tryptophan. The order of the fields is D gene, clone size, J gene, V gene, CDR3 DNA, CDR3 protein. D genes are given only for firm matches. The listing skips clone size in some rows; elsewhere it reads once, few, many or a size class.

d_gene: .; abundance: few; j_gene: TRBJ1-2; v_gene: TRBV19; CDR3nt: TGTGCCAGTAGCGAAATACGGCAGGCTAACTATGGCTACACCTTC; CDR3aa: CASSEIRQANYGYTF
d_gene: .; abundance: many; j_gene: TRBJ2-7; v_gene: TRBV6-1; CDR3nt: TGTGCCAGCAGTGCTAGCGGGACAGGGGAGTGGTACGAGCAGTACTTC; CDR3aa: CASSASGTGEWYEQYF
d_gene: .; abundance: many; j_gene: TRBJ1-4; v_gene: TRBV7-2; CDR3nt: TGTGCCAGCAGCCCAGGACAGCGCGTGGAAAAACTGTTTTTT; CDR3aa: CASSPGQRVEKLFF
d_gene: TRBD2; abundance: .; j_gene: TRBJ2-3; v_gene: TRBV20-1; CDR3nt: TGCAGTGCCCTGCGGGCGGGAGGGCCAGATACGCAGTATTTT; CDR3aa: CSALRAGGPDTQYF
d_gene: TRBD2; abundance: .; j_gene: TRBJ2-5; v_gene: TRBV20-1; CDR3nt: TGCAGTGCTAGCGACGTGGCTAGCGGGGTCCAAGAGACCCAGTACTTC; CDR3aa: CSASDVASGVQETQYF
d_gene: TRBD1; abundance: many; j_gene: TRBJ1-2; v_gene: TRBV7-2; CDR3nt: TGTGCCACCAGACAGGGGGGTGGCTATGGCTACACCTTC; CDR3aa: CATRQGGGYGYTF
d_gene: .; abundance: many; j_gene: TRBJ2-1; v_gene: TRBV15; CDR3nt: TGTGCCACCAGCAGAGATGGGGGCAACAATGAGCAGTTCTTC; CDR3aa: CATSRDGGNNEQFF
d_gene: TRBD1; abundance: .; j_gene: TRBJ2-6; v_gene: TRBV6-2/TRBV6-3; CDR3nt: TGTGCCAGCAGTAGACAGGGGATCTCTGGGGCCAACGTCCTGACTTTC; CDR3aa: CASSRQGISGANVLTF
d_gene: TRBD1; abundance: few; j_gene: TRBJ1-1; v_gene: TRBV5-1; CDR3nt: TGCGCCAGCAGCTTGAGGGGGCCCCAGAACACTGAAGCTTTCTTT; CDR3aa: CASSLRGPQNTEAFF
d_gene: .; abundance: many; j_gene: TRBJ1-1; v_gene: TRBV7-3; CDR3nt: TGTGCCAGCAGCTCCACTAACACTGAAGCTTTCTTT; CDR3aa: CASSSTNTEAFF
d_gene: .; abundance: many; j_gene: TRBJ2-2; v_gene: TRBV7-8; CDR3nt: TGTGCCAGCAGCTTAGCTCTAGTTACAGTCGGGGAGCTGTTTTTT; CDR3aa: CASSLALVTVGELFF
d_gene: .; abundance: .; j_gene: TRBJ1-2; v_gene: TRBV29-1; CDR3nt: TGCAGCGTTCCACAGGGAAATGGCTACACCTTC; CDR3aa: CSVPQGNGYTF
d_gene: TRBD2; abundance: many; j_gene: TRBJ2-7; v_gene: TRBV20-1; CDR3nt: TGCAGTGCTAGGGCAGGACTAGACTACGAGCAGTACTTC; CDR3aa: CSARAGLDYEQYF
d_gene: .; abundance: .; j_gene: TRBJ2-5; v_gene: TRBV29-1; CDR3nt: TGCAGCGTTGGGAGGGATACGAAGATGGAGACCCAGTACTTC; CDR3aa: CSVGRDTKMETQYF
d_gene: .; abundance: many; j_gene: TRBJ1-5; v_gene: TRBV7-2; CDR3nt: TGTGCCAGCAGCTTAGATAATAGGCCGAATCAGCCCCAGCATTTT; CDR3aa: CASSLDNRPNQPQHF
d_gene: TRBD2; abundance: many; j_gene: TRBJ2-7; v_gene: TRBV7-9; CDR3nt: TGTGCCAGCAGCTTAGGAAGCGGGAGTTGGTTTGACGAGCAGTACTTC; CDR3aa: CASSLGSGSWFDEQYF
d_gene: .; abundance: many; j_gene: TRBJ2-7; v_gene: TRBV29-1; CDR3nt: TGCAGCGTTGAGGGGGGGGCGGGACGCCCGTGGGAGCAGTACTTC; CDR3aa: CSVEGGAGRPWEQYF
d_gene: .; abundance: many; j_gene: TRBJ1-1; v_gene: TRBV7-2; CDR3nt: TGTGCCAGCAGCTTAGAACAGAACACTGAAGCTTTCTTT; CDR3aa: CASSLEQNTEAFF
d_gene: .; abundance: .; j_gene: TRBJ2-2; v_gene: TRBV4-2; CDR3nt: TGTGCCAGCAGCCAAGGCGACCTCTTAGGCGGGGAGCTGTTTTTT; CDR3aa: CASSQGDLLGGELFF
d_gene: .; abundance: few; j_gene: TRBJ2-1; v_gene: TRBV11-3; CDR3nt: TGTGCCAGCAGCTTAGAGGCGAGCGGATACTCCTACAATGAGCAGTTCTTC; CDR3aa: CASSLEASGYSYNEQFF
d_gene: TRBD2; abundance: .; j_gene: TRBJ2-3; v_gene: TRBV7-2; CDR3nt: TGTGCCAGCAGCTTTTTTGCGGGAGTCGGAACAGATACGCAGTATTTT; CDR3aa: CASSFFAGVGTDTQYF
d_gene: TRBD1; abundance: many; j_gene: TRBJ2-6; v_gene: TRBV7-2; CDR3nt: TGTGCCAGCAGCGGAGACAGGGGTGGGGCCAACGTCCTGACTTTC; CDR3aa: CASSGDRGGANVLTF
d_gene: TRBD1; abundance: .; j_gene: TRBJ2-7; v_gene: TRBV18; CDR3nt: TGTGCCAGCTCACCTACCGGGACAGGGGGCTTCTCCTACGAGCAGTACTTC; CDR3aa: CASSPTGTGGFSYEQYF
d_gene: .; abundance: .; j_gene: TRBJ1-6; v_gene: TRBV7-9; CDR3nt: TGTGCCAGCAGCCCACTATGGTCACCCCTCCACTTT; CDR3aa: CASSPLWSPLHF
d_gene: TRBD1; abundance: few; j_gene: TRBJ1-2; v_gene: TRBV4-1; CDR3nt: TGCGCCAGCAGCCAAGATCGCCAGGGGGCGCAGGACTATGGCTACACCTTC; CDR3aa: CASSQDRQGAQDYGYTF
d_gene: .; abundance: .; j_gene: TRBJ2-7; v_gene: TRBV28; CDR3nt: TGTGCCAGCAGCCACCCCCAGGGGGGCGCGTACGAGCAGTACTTC; CDR3aa: CASSHPQGGAYEQYF
d_gene: .; abundance: many; j_gene: TRBJ2-7; v_gene: TRBV20-1; CDR3nt: TGCAGTGCTAGGATTAGCGGAACCTCCTACGAGCAGTACTTC; CDR3aa: CSARISGTSYEQYF
d_gene: .; abundance: many; j_gene: TRBJ2-1; v_gene: TRBV7-2; CDR3nt: TGTGCCAGCAGCTTAGGGCGGACCTCCTACAATGAGCAGTTCTTC; CDR3aa: CASSLGRTSYNEQFF
d_gene: TRBD1; abundance: .; j_gene: TRBJ1-4; v_gene: TRBV7-9; CDR3nt: TGTGCCAGTAAGACAGGGCCTAATGAAAAACTGTTTTTT; CDR3aa: CASKTGPNEKLFF
d_gene: .; abundance: .; j_gene: TRBJ2-7; v_gene: TRBV20-1; CDR3nt: TGCAGTGCCCAACCCCCTACACCGAATCAATACTCCTACGAGCAGTACTTC; CDR3aa: CSAQPPTPNQYSYEQYF
d_gene: .; abundance: few; j_gene: TRBJ1-1; v_gene: TRBV2; CDR3nt: TGTGCCAGCAGTGAAAATTCCTACGGCGCTTTCTTT; CDR3aa: CASSENSYGAFF
d_gene: TRBD1; abundance: .; j_gene: TRBJ2-7; v_gene: TRBV29-1; CDR3nt: TGCAGCGTCCAAAAGACAGGGGGCGCGGGACACGAGCAGTACTTC; CDR3aa: CSVQKTGGAGHEQYF
d_gene: TRBD2; abundance: .; j_gene: TRBJ2-5; v_gene: TRBV2; CDR3nt: TGTGCCAGCAGAACTAGCGGGGGGACAGAGACCCAGTACTTC; CDR3aa: CASRTSGGTETQYF
d_gene: .; abundance: .; j_gene: TRBJ2-7; v_gene: TRBV20-1; CDR3nt: TGCAGTGCTAGAGGCAGGTCCTACGAGCAGTACTTC; CDR3aa: CSARGRSYEQYF
d_gene: .; abundance: few; j_gene: TRBJ2-2; v_gene: TRBV10-3; CDR3nt: TGTGCCATCAGTGACGTTGCGAACACCGGGGAGCTGTTTTTT; CDR3aa: CAISDVANTGELFF
d_gene: TRBD1; abundance: few; j_gene: TRBJ2-2; v_gene: TRBV20-1; CDR3nt: TGCAGTGCCAGTAGGACAGGGGTAACCGGGGAGCTGTTTTTT; CDR3aa: CSASRTGVTGELFF
d_gene: .; abundance: .; j_gene: TRBJ1-6; v_gene: TRBV28; CDR3nt: TGTGCCAGCAGTTTGGGGTTTCCTCCACCCCTCCACTTT; CDR3aa: CASSLGFPPPLHF
d_gene: TRBD2; abundance: .; j_gene: TRBJ2-1; v_gene: TRBV20-1; CDR3nt: TGCAGTAATGGTGCGGGAGGAACAAATGAGCAGTTCTTC; CDR3aa: CSNGAGGTNEQFF
d_gene: .; abundance: many; j_gene: TRBJ1-5; v_gene: TRBV7-2; CDR3nt: TGTGCCAGCAGCATTCGGGCAGGGAAGAATCAGCCCCAGCATTTT; CDR3aa: CASSIRAGKNQPQHF
d_gene: .; abundance: many; j_gene: TRBJ1-1; v_gene: TRBV25-1; CDR3nt: TGTGCCAGCAGTGGCTCGGCGGGGGGTGAAGCTTTCTTT; CDR3aa: CASSGSAGGEAFF
d_gene: .; abundance: many; j_gene: TRBJ1-2; v_gene: TRBV7-2; CDR3nt: TGTGCCAGCACCCCGACGGCCGGGTCCTATGGCTACACCTTC; CDR3aa: CASTPTAGSYGYTF
d_gene: .; abundance: many; j_gene: TRBJ2-1; v_gene: TRBV6-2/TRBV6-3; CDR3nt: TGTGCCAGCAGCCAAGAGGGGCTCTCCTACAATGAGCAGTTCTTC; CDR3aa: CASSQEGLSYNEQFF
d_gene: TRBD2; abundance: few; j_gene: TRBJ2-1; v_gene: TRBV6-2/TRBV6-3; CDR3nt: TGTGCCAGCAGTTATTCGGGGCTAGCGGGGTCCAATGAGCAGTTCTTC; CDR3aa: CASSYSGLAGSNEQFF
d_gene: TRBD2; abundance: many; j_gene: TRBJ2-7; v_gene: TRBV7-2; CDR3nt: TGTGCCAGCAGCATAAAAGCGGGAGCGCCCGGGGAGCAGTACTTC; CDR3aa: CASSIKAGAPGEQYF
d_gene: .; abundance: few; j_gene: TRBJ2-3; v_gene: TRBV28; CDR3nt: TGTGCCAGCAGCCTTCCGAGAGATACGCAGTATTTT; CDR3aa: CASSLPRDTQYF
d_gene: TRBD1; abundance: few; j_gene: TRBJ2-3; v_gene: TRBV2; CDR3nt: TGTGCCAGCGTCGACAGGGGCGTTACGCAGTATTTT; CDR3aa: CASVDRGVTQYF
d_gene: .; abundance: few; j_gene: TRBJ2-5; v_gene: TRBV20-1; CDR3nt: TGCAGTGCTCGGCCCGCGGCGGAGACCCAGTACTTC; CDR3aa: CSARPAAETQYF
d_gene: TRBD1; abundance: .; j_gene: TRBJ1-2; v_gene: TRBV7-3; CDR3nt: TGTGCCAGCAGCTTAGGGACAGGGGGCAGCTACACCTTC; CDR3aa: CASSLGTGGSYTF
d_gene: .; abundance: few; j_gene: TRBJ1-5; v_gene: TRBV28; CDR3nt: TGTGCCACCGGTAGGCCCCAGCATTTT; CDR3aa: CATGRPQHF
d_gene: .; abundance: many; j_gene: TRBJ2-7; v_gene: TRBV7-6; CDR3nt: TGTGCCAGCAGCTTAGCCGCAGGGGTAGAGTACGAGCAGTACTTC; CDR3aa: CASSLAAGVEYEQYF
d_gene: .; abundance: many; j_gene: TRBJ1-3; v_gene: TRBV29-1; CDR3nt: TGCAGCGTTATGCTCTCTGGAAACACCATATATTTT; CDR3aa: CSVMLSGNTIYF
d_gene: .; abundance: few; j_gene: TRBJ2-5; v_gene: TRBV20-1; CDR3nt: TGCAGTGCTAGAGCGGCAGGGGCCCATGGGGAGACCCAGTACTTC; CDR3aa: CSARAAGAHGETQYF
d_gene: TRBD2; abundance: .; j_gene: TRBJ2-1; v_gene: TRBV2; CDR3nt: TGTGCCAGCAGTGAGTTAGCGGGAGTAGAAGATGAGCAGTTCTTC; CDR3aa: CASSELAGVEDEQFF
d_gene: .; abundance: few; j_gene: TRBJ2-5; v_gene: TRBV5-5; CDR3nt: TGTGCCAGCAGCTCCGGGACGGCGGAGACCCAGTACTTC; CDR3aa: CASSSGTAETQYF
d_gene: TRBD1; abundance: few; j_gene: TRBJ1-3; v_gene: TRBV20-1; CDR3nt: TGCAGTGCTAAGTTGACAGGGGGTTACACCATATATTTT; CDR3aa: CSAKLTGGYTIYF